Only one count was recorded for the clone carrying this T cell receptor beta chain. Its target is unknown. V shed 4 bases and J 4 bases; nucleotides not matched to a gene: 7. CDR1 and CDR2 (germline): MNHNS, SASEGT. The CDR3 is 15 amino acids. From the PCR reads, TCRdb called clonotypes with MiXCR, one entry per CDR3 protein. Of about 20,000 distinct CDR3 sequences detected, about 60% appear once; the ten largest clones hold about 1%. The data were taken from a study of vaccination and CD4 T cells after COVID-19. Study-level information: Two mRNA vaccine doses were given, either BNT162b2 or mRNA-1273. Median time from COVID diagnosis to post-COVID sampling was approximately 3.5 months (35 to 161).

The study's findings and limits: Spike mono-reactivity was found in 304 of the 307 vaccine-specific clones identified in convalescent patients.

The rearrangement joins TRBV6-1 to TRBJ2-7, with 10 bases matching TRBD1. This receptor was obtained from a human donor who had recovered from COVID-19. The sample here was CD4+ T cells from blood, taken before SARS-CoV-2 vaccination. The CDR3 nucleotides are TGTGCCAGCAGTGTTTTGACAGGGGGCCTTTACGAGCAGTACTTC. Translated: CASSVLTGGLYEQYF.